This section outlines one T cell receptor (beta chain) sequence together with its context. Its antigen remains unidentified. Within one base of it there is no much larger clone, and no base qualities were kept. Library preparation used the immunoSEQ multiplex PCR assay. TCRdb carries this immuneACCESS record with in-frame sequences only. Its versions omit some clonotypes, under half of them owing to an unresolved V gene in the studies checked, with the rest unexplained. This sample comprises just under 65,000 clones, 85% of them detected only once. Roughly 6% of the sample comes from the top ten. The data belong to a study of control samples from healthy donors and cancer patients (TCRdb year 2020). V was cut back by 2 bases and J by 2 bases, leaving a gap of 7 bases between them. Measured from the cysteine to the phenylalanine, the CDR3 is 13 residues long. The retained sequence is limited to the CDR3, 39 bases, with the frame set at the first base. The germline V gene sets CDR1 to SGHNT and CDR2 to YENEEA.

This TCR was sampled from a man between 35 and 55 years old in good health. The rearranged segments are TRBV11-3 and TRBJ2-7; the D gene identity is not certain. Source material: blood. This receptor has the CDR3 CASSLTGAYEQYF. The nucleotide sequence reads as follows: TGTGCCAGCAGCTTAACGGGCGCCTACGAGCAGTACTTC.